This TCR beta chain was obtained from a study of cytomegalovirus exposure and HLA in healthy donors (dated by TCRdb to the late 2010s). Regarding the study in general: An earlier analysis of 550 to 700 of the donors reported approximately 270 Gb of sequence data and around 110 million unique TCR beta sequences from around 200 million T cells. Genome-wide SNP genotypes for about 55% of the roughly 670 donors were used in a later genetic analysis, which treated that subset as a discovery cohort. Approximately 300 gigabases of sequencing data and tens of millions of unique TCR sequences made up an early release that covered around 640 HLA-typed donors. Alongside the repertoire data, information on donor age, sex, ethnicity and CMV serostatus was compiled. To decide whether each TCR beta V gene segment behaved as functional or pseudogenic, an earlier analysis of some 600 of the donors relied on high-throughput TCR beta sequencing. Along with the roughly 670-subject first cohort, a separate validation cohort of 120 different subjects was used. A later analysis re-examined previously published TCR beta repertoires from more than 600 donors and added high-resolution HLA genotyping to investigate patterns of TCR occurrence. Both class I and class II loci were covered by HLA typing, at four-digit resolution. The study used immunosequencing to profile the T cell repertoires of 670 or so subjects and linked those repertoires to cytomegalovirus serostatus. Of the 398 genotyped donors, about 80% fell in the genetic ancestry cluster associated with self-reported Caucasian donors. To predict cytomegalovirus infection status, the study brought together high-throughput TCR immunosequencing, statistical association of individual TCRs with disease status, and machine learning. Four or five DR-DQ haplotypes were handled as single units for association and clustering because linkage in the cohort was strong. The study aimed to test whether signatures of past pathogen exposure could be identified by cataloging public T cell receptors. Across around 400 genotyped donors of the cohort, an average of roughly 230,000 unique TCR beta nucleotide sequences per donor were sequenced, and roughly 20% of those sequences were non-productive. Every repertoire in the discovery cohort had been generated on one and the same sequencing platform. The number of typed donors differed by locus: roughly 629-640 for A, B, C, DRB1 and DQB1; some 500 for DQA1; approximately 600 for DPA1; and 400 to 480 for DPB1. Rather than using new phenotypic data, the later analysis identified candidate immune exposures from TCR beta sequences and from how often those sequences occurred across donors.

The V end loses 4 bases and the J end loses 2 bases, and a stretch of 9 bases separates them. Inclusive of the bounding cysteine and phenylalanine, the CDR3 is 12 residues long. Only CDR3 DNA remains: 36 bases, in frame from the first base. CDR1 and CDR2 (GTSNPN, SVGIG) derive from the germline V gene (reference sequence). The protocol used for the library was the immunoSEQ multiplex PCR assay. For the multiplex PCR, a mixture combining 60 forward primers for TCR Vbeta segments and 13 reverse primers for TCR Jbeta segments was used. The CDR3 region of rearranged TCR beta genes was amplified from genomic DNA by a multiplex PCR assay. On the Illumina HiSeq System, the amplified TCR beta libraries were sequenced as 87-base-pair reads. On the study's bioinformatics: Across the 670 or so repertoires, a later analysis counted 80 million or so unique TCR beta chains, roughly 11 million of which were shared by at least two donors. To remove PCR and sequencing errors, raw reads were error-corrected and collapsed into unique sequences using a nearest-neighbor algorithm that merged closely related sequences. To assign V, D and J gene segments, CDR3 sequences were aligned to IMGT reference sequences. Each retained sequence needed at least a six-nucleotide match to both a V gene segment and a J gene segment. A rearrangement was called productive if the CDR3 had no stop codons and remained in frame with V and J, and every other rearrangement was called non-productive. Following IMGT convention, CDR3 was defined as the stretch from the second conserved V-encoded cysteine up to the conserved J-encoded phenylalanine. The earlier analysis of roughly 590 of the donors excluded sequences that lacked an unambiguous match to a single V gene segment. In an earlier analysis of some 590 of the donors, V segments were called functional above 56.7% productive rearrangements and were called segregating when the between-donor standard deviation exceeded 5%. A statistical classification framework was built to diagnose cytomegalovirus status from the catalog of TCR beta chain sequences. In a later analysis, V and J genes were assigned by comparing TCR nucleotide sequences against IMGT/GENE-DB human TR gene sequences. A later analysis assigned CDR3 sequences and most-parsimonious VDJ recombination scenarios with the TCRdist pipeline. In a later analysis, each TCR beta chain was defined by its CDR3 amino acid sequence together with its V-gene family, and reads without a unique V-gene family were excluded. In a later analysis, a few hundred highly shared, low-generation-probability nucleotide sequences were removed to address suspected cross-contamination and a sequencing artifact. In a later analysis, a clonal expansion index was calculated for each public chain from normalized within-repertoire ranks of inferred template counts. In a later analysis, generation probabilities were computed using a VDJ recombination model fitted to out-of-frame rearrangements, and the results were checked against IGoR. Hypergeometric tests were used in a later analysis to score TCR-TCR, TCR-HLA and TCR-CMV co-occurrence, with a repertoire-size bias correction applied to the TCR pairs. A later analysis estimated false discovery rates by permuting HLA or CMV assignments 20 times. In a later analysis, co-occurring TCRs were grouped using DBSCAN, with TCRdist sequence similarity added in when clustering inside HLA-allele-positive subsets. For co-occurrence clustering, repertoires with fewer than 30,000 or more than 120,000 public chains were excluded, along with a handful of repertoires with anomalous nucleotide sharing. TCRdb's version of the immuneACCESS table is confined to in-frame rearrangements and falls short of the full clone set. An unresolved V gene accounts for under half of the shortfall where checked; the remainder is of unknown origin. The V and J calls and the clone size are those of that table, but D and trimming were determined from the DNA. The sample table contains about 69,000 clones; only one count was recorded for roughly two thirds of them. Around 13% of the sample is in the top ten clones.

In total, roughly 670 healthy bone marrow donors made up the cohort. All cohort members were sampled while nominally healthy, although unrecorded immune exposures were likely present. The donor was CMV seropositive and belonged to the group of a few hundred seropositive cohort members. A peripheral blood sample was provided by each donor, and peripheral blood mononuclear cells were used for TCR beta sequencing. Genomic DNA was extracted from the blood cell samples with the Qiagen DNeasy Blood Extraction Kit. This clone was seen only once. Which antigen it targets is not known. Qualities for individual bases were not recorded, and no much larger clone is one base off. General study outcomes and caveats: Three of the identified cytomegalovirus-associated TCR beta chains were confirmed in vitro to be specific for cytomegalovirus antigens. A later analysis found that HLA-associated TCR beta chains were more clonally expanded and had lower generation probabilities than equally common non-associated chains. Some IMGT-functional V segments, including TRBV6-2 and TRBV6-3, could not be told apart with the 87-base-pair reads, so those segments were excluded. The only immune exposure information available for the cohort was CMV serostatus. In a later analysis, most CMV-associated TCR beta chains were found to appear HLA-restricted, with HLA associations seemingly driven largely by CMV exposure. Strong co-occurrence of HLA alleles, especially DR and DQ, made assigning TCR associations to individual alleles difficult. In this cohort, only TCR beta chains were sequenced, and detectable features were limited by the absence of alpha or paired-chain data. A group of highly shared sequence variants was considered likely to be a technical artifact of the sequencing pipeline. The study gave a list of over 150 TCR beta chains associated with cytomegalovirus. In a later analysis, 15,000 to 20,000 TCR beta sequences were associated with specific HLA alleles at a false discovery rate of 0.05. Several of the top co-occurrence clusters appeared to be linked to parvovirus B19, influenza, CMV and Epstein-Barr virus, according to a later analysis. In both the original and validation cohorts, the classifier was reported to diagnose cytomegalovirus status with high specificity and sensitivity. Linkage disequilibrium might explain the correlated functional status among segregating V segments, but an unknown experimental factor could not be ruled out. In a later analysis, the rate of TCR association differed among HLA loci, with DRB1 alleles having the most associated TCRs and HLA-C alleles having the fewest. Roughly uniform sequencing depth across donors was assumed in presence/absence analyses, although this assumption may not hold. The earlier analysis of fewer than 750 of the donors excluded around 17 rarely observed V segments, including chromosome 9 orphons, because counts were too low. According to a later genetic analysis, donors in an Asian-associated ancestry cluster had fewer N-insertions in productive TCRs than the approximately 700-donor mean. Most TCR sequences were observed very rarely across donors, whereas some public TCRs were present in many individuals. A further reported finding was that TCR beta sequences accurately predicted the HLA-A and HLA-B alleles for most subjects in the first cohort. Because HLA typing was unavailable for some donors at each locus, only the typed subset was used in association tests. The authors suggested that the approach could potentially be extended to other disease states and immunological phenotypes. An association between a missense DCLRE1C variant and V-gene and J-gene trimming of TCR beta chains was found in a later genetic analysis and replicated in an independent cohort. In an earlier analysis of a few hundred of the donors, most TCR beta V segments were observed in productive rearrangements about 87% or about 30% of the time, broadly matching IMGT annotations.

The chain couples TRBV30 to TRBJ2-7; TRBD2 might be the D gene, on 6 matching bases. The origin of this receptor is a male donor in good health and CMV-seropositive. Sequencing used PBMCs. The CDR3 corresponds to CAWTSGAYEQYF. In nucleotides, the sequence is TGTGCCTGGACGTCGGGGGCCTACGAGCAGTACTTC.